The source of this TCR beta chain is a study of cytomegalovirus exposure and HLA in healthy donors. Findings and caveats of the study: A later look showed TCR association rates differing by HLA locus, highest for DRB1 and lowest for HLA-C. The analysis excluded some indistinguishable V segments, including TRBV6-2 and TRBV6-3.

The PCR made use of 60 Vbeta and 13 Jbeta primers. TCRdb's table, derived via immunoSEQ multiplex PCR, lists solely in-frame clones and lacks some. The table has 95,000 to 100,000 clones, approximately 72% seen once. Trimming left V 5 bases short and J 2 bases short, with 9 bases between. CDR1 is SGHVS and CDR2 is FQNEAQ in the germline V gene. This CDR3 is built from 13 residues. About this clone: The target antigen is unknown.

The receptor was isolated from a man aged 40-49 years in good health and CMV-seropositive. The chain joins TRBV7-8 to TRBJ2-5; possible D gene TRBD1, 6 bases. The sequenced sample was PBMCs. The CDR3 is CASSQDRQETQYF. CDR3 DNA sequence: TGTGCCAGCAGCCAGGACAGACAAGAGACCCAGTACTTC. The variable domain in full, completed from reference TRBV7-8 and TRBJ2-5, reads GAGVSQSPRYKVAKRGQDVALRCDPISGHVSLFWYQQALGQGPEFLTYFQNEAQLDKSGLPSDRFFAERPEGSVSTLKIQRTQQEDSAVYLCASSQDRQETQYFGPGTRLLVL.